Listed below are T cell receptor beta chains from one sample, sequenced in a study of human T cells and chemical hapten exposure. TCRdb re-called the RACE reads with MiXCR, one entry per CDR3 protein. The sample yields 85,000 to 120,000 distinct CDR3 sequences, about 12% seen once. The material sequenced was whole blood, taken in connection with sensitization to the hapten diphenylcyclopropenone (DPC). The receptors shown here come from a woman aged 45-65 years with alopecia areata. Some clones in this sample may be carry-over from other donors' samples. Each CDR3 is given with its conserved first and last residue. Each record gives: J gene, V gene, CDR3 protein.

J: TRBJ2-5
V: TRBV29-1
CDR3: CSVEAGSGETQYF

J: TRBJ2-3
V: TRBV28
CDR3: CASGSGGRSDTQYF

J: TRBJ2-7
V: TRBV20-1
CDR3: CSARGGLVHDEQYF

J: TRBJ2-5
V: TRBV12-3/TRBV12-4
CDR3: CASTPGGFGETQYF

J: TRBJ1-4
V: TRBV18
CDR3: CASSPWTSRDEKLFF

J: TRBJ2-7
V: TRBV28
CDR3: CASSPTDGSSYEQYF

J: TRBJ1-1
V: TRBV6-2/TRBV6-3
CDR3: CASSYVRRGGPNTEAFF

J: TRBJ2-3
V: TRBV9
CDR3: CASSPRVDTQYF

J: TRBJ2-6
V: TRBV6-2/TRBV6-3
CDR3: CASSNVESGANVLTF

J: TRBJ1-1
V: TRBV6-1
CDR3: CASSERWGNTEAFF

J: TRBJ2-7
V: TRBV20-1
CDR3: CSARDGGRSYEQYF

J: TRBJ1-4
V: TRBV9
CDR3: CASSVTGGNEKLFF

J: TRBJ1-1
V: TRBV16
CDR3: CASSQSIQDAEAFF

J: TRBJ2-2
V: TRBV29-1
CDR3: CSMSYANTGELFF

J: TRBJ2-1
V: TRBV27
CDR3: CASSSTVLASSVGEQFF

J: TRBJ2-1
V: TRBV12-5
CDR3: CASGNRGSSYNEQFF

J: TRBJ2-5
V: TRBV29-1
CDR3: CSVKAGGETQYF

J: TRBJ2-3
V: TRBV7-8
CDR3: CASSPSESQVITDTQYF

J: TRBJ2-7
V: TRBV29-1
CDR3: CSVVGQKSSYEQYF

J: TRBJ2-5
V: TRBV28
CDR3: CASSFNIETQYF

J: TRBJ1-2
V: TRBV12-3/TRBV12-4
CDR3: CASTRAYYGYTF

J: TRBJ2-1
V: TRBV5-6
CDR3: CASSLLAEHYNEQFF

J: TRBJ2-1
V: TRBV7-9
CDR3: CASSLDPPGDNEQFF

J: TRBJ1-1
V: TRBV7-9
CDR3: CATRSTEAFF

J: TRBJ1-3
V: TRBV6-6
CDR3: CASTSGSRRGAGNTIYF

J: TRBJ1-1
V: TRBV11-2
CDR3: CASSPRPGGEGAEAFF

J: TRBJ2-3
V: TRBV4-1
CDR3: CASSPSGDTDTQYF

J: TRBJ2-1
V: TRBV29-1
CDR3: CSVESGSFYNEQFF

J: TRBJ2-2
V: TRBV6-1
CDR3: CASTLTSGITGELFF

J: TRBJ2-7
V: TRBV29-1
CDR3: CSVASGLFGEQYF

J: TRBJ2-7
V: TRBV9
CDR3: CASSAGSRDYEQYF

J: TRBJ1-1
V: TRBV6-1
CDR3: CASSVGQVNTEAFF

J: TRBJ1-2
V: TRBV12-3/TRBV12-4
CDR3: CASGSQGTSSGYTF

J: TRBJ2-6
V: TRBV27
CDR3: CASSPGQGGGANVLTF

J: TRBJ2-2
V: TRBV18
CDR3: CASSPRVAGELFF

J: TRBJ1-2
V: TRBV11-2
CDR3: CASSSRPGLTNYGYTF

J: TRBJ2-5
V: TRBV2
CDR3: CASTAQGSRGTQYF

J: TRBJ2-7
V: TRBV28
CDR3: CASSPHGTGPYEQYF

J: TRBJ2-5
V: TRBV6-5
CDR3: CASSFSQGRERETQYF

J: TRBJ2-7
V: TRBV10-3
CDR3: CAISERTSGTYEQYF

J: TRBJ2-7
V: TRBV29-1
CDR3: CSVEFGDEQYF

J: TRBJ2-1
V: TRBV28
CDR3: CASSLSSKEQFF

J: TRBJ2-2
V: TRBV6-5
CDR3: CASRMTPGQNTGELFF

J: TRBJ2-1
V: TRBV7-6
CDR3: CASSLAPGLYNEQFF

J: TRBJ2-3
V: TRBV7-9
CDR3: CASSFTSGAQDTQYF

J: TRBJ1-1
V: TRBV15
CDR3: CATSRDRIMNTEAFF

J: TRBJ1-2
V: TRBV4-1
CDR3: CASSQRQSSNYGYTF

J: TRBJ2-1
V: TRBV2
CDR3: CASSGTSGGASEQFF

J: TRBJ2-6
V: TRBV28
CDR3: CASTSPTSGANVLTF

J: TRBJ2-3
V: TRBV7-8
CDR3: CASSFGRYTQYF

J: TRBJ2-7
V: TRBV5-6
CDR3: CASSLDATDGYEQYF

J: TRBJ2-5
V: TRBV25-1
CDR3: CASSEHETQYF